This T cell receptor beta chain emerged from a study of T cell responses to AZD1222 COVID-19 vaccine. Worth noting for this clone: What it binds is unknown.

General study points: Clonal diversity may have been underestimated in mostly white British donors.

V was clipped by 5 bases and J by 1 base, with 9 bases between them. Per the germline V gene, CDR1 is SGDLS and CDR2 is YYNGEE. The CDR3 is 13 residues long. The table came from immunoSEQ multiplex PCR; TCRdb's copy has only in-frame clones and leaves some out. The table records 150,000 to 200,000 clones, roughly nine tenths of them present only once. This TCR came from an adult who received the AZD1222 COVID-19 vaccine. The material was peripheral blood, obtained 28 days after the second AZD1222 dose. The V and J genes are TRBV9 and TRBJ1-1, with D maybe TRBD1 (5 bases). CDR3 region: CASRSQGNTEAFF. The CDR3 nucleotides read TGTGCCAGCAGATCCCAGGGGAACACTGAAGCTTTCTTT. Using reference TRBV9 and TRBJ1-1 for the parts outside the CDR3, the full variable domain is DSGVTQTPKHLITATGQRVTLRCSPRSGDLSVYWYQQSLDQGLQFLIQYYNGEERAKGNILERFSAQQFPDLHSELNLSSLELGDSALYFCASRSQGNTEAFFGQGTRLTVV.